This passage covers 18 T cell receptor beta chains from one sample sequenced in a study of blood T cell repertoires in COVID-19. TCRdb's table, derived via immunoSEQ multiplex PCR, lists solely in-frame clones and lacks some. The profile shows under 350,000 clones, around 89% of them singletons. Sequenced material: peripheral blood. Receptors originate from a man aged 40-50 years with acute or convalescent COVID-19.

The rearrangement uses TRBV28 and TRBJ1-1, with D hard to call. V dropped 4 bases and J dropped 0 bases, with 6 bases sitting between them. Germline CDR1 is MDHEN and CDR2 is SYDVKM. This CDR3 contains 13 residues. The CDR3 nucleotides are TGTGCCAGCAGTTCAGCGATGAACACTGAAGCTTTCTTT. Its translation: CASSSAMNTEAFF.

This clone was observed once. The rearrangement joins TRBV24-1 to TRBJ2-1; tentative D call: TRBD1 (6 bases). The CDR3 has 15 residues. V lost 3 bases and J 1 base, leaving 9 bases between the germline ends. The germline V gene encodes CDR1 KGHDR and CDR2 SFDVKD. CDR3 in DNA: TGTGCCACCAGTGATCCACAGGGATCCTACAATGAGCAGTTCTTC. Translation: CATSDPQGSYNEQFF.

CDR3 residues: CASTHWDRGSDGYTF. As DNA, the CDR3 is TGTGCCAGCACGCATTGGGACAGGGGTTCCGATGGCTACACCTTC. The V call is TRBV6-5, the J call TRBJ1-2; TRBD1 matches 10 bases. This CDR3 has 15 residues. Germline values: CDR1 MNHEY, CDR2 SVGAGI. Trimming removed 7 bases from V and 6 bases from J; junction bases left unmatched: 11.

The chain couples TRBV6-5 to TRBJ2-7, with a weak D call TRBD2 (5 bases). The CDR3 runs 13 residues. V was cut by 6 bases and J by 3 bases, with 12 bases left in between. Germline V gene data show CDR1 as MNHEY and CDR2 as SVGAGI. This CDR3 reads CASRLDTFYEQYF. Written as DNA, the CDR3 is TGTGCCAGCAGACTAGACACGTTCTACGAGCAGTACTTC.

V and J are TRBV5-6 and TRBJ1-4, with 9 bases aligning to TRBD1. Germline-derived CDR1 and CDR2 are SGHDT and YYEEEE. The CDR3 sequence is 16 residues long. The ends lost 6 bases at V and 2 bases at J; junction bases unmatched: 8. The CDR3 DNA is TGTGCCAGCACGAGGACAGGGGAATCGACTAATGAAAAACTGTTTTTT. Residues: CASTRTGESTNEKLFF. Filled out from reference TRBV5-6 and TRBJ1-4, the complete variable domain reads DAGVTQSPTHLIKTRGQQVTLRCSPKSGHDTVSWYQQALGQGPQFIFQYYEEEERQRGNFPDRFSGHQFPNYSSELNVNALLLGDSALYLCASTRTGESTNEKLFFGSGTQLSVL.

The rearrangement joins TRBV29-1 to TRBJ1-1; tentatively, D is TRBD1 (6 bases). Germline CDR1 SQVTM, CDR2 ANQGSEA. This CDR3 is built from 13 residues. The V gene lost 6 bases and the J gene lost 0 bases, with 11 bases spanning the gap. CDR3 sequence (DNA): TGCAGCGTGCGACAGGTGCTGAACACTGAAGCTTTCTTT. Residues: CSVRQVLNTEAFF.

This rearrangement joins TRBV24-1 to TRBJ2-2, with 8 nucleotides matching TRBD1. Germline assignment: CDR1 KGHDR and CDR2 SFDVKD. This CDR3 has 14 residues. The trim removed 4 bases at V and 5 bases at J, leaving 2 bases unmatched. In nucleotides, the CDR3 is TGTGCCACCAGTGACAGGGGGCGGACCGGGGAGCTGTTTTTT. It codes for CATSDRGRTGELFF.

The V gene is TRBV10-3, the J gene TRBJ1-1, with 7 bases lining up with TRBD1. The V gene's germline CDR1 is ENHRY and CDR2 SYGVKD. This CDR3 has 13 amino acids. With 8 bases clipped from V and 4 bases from J, the junction kept 7 bases outside the gene matches. The CDR3 bases are TGTGCCATCGGGGACAGCCTTACCACTGAAGCTTTCTTT. It encodes CAIGDSLTTEAFF.

The gene calls are TRBV13 and TRBJ1-4; D unresolved. Germline CDR1 PRHDT, CDR2 FYEKMQ (reference sequence). The CDR3 is 15 residues long. Trimming pared 5 bases from V and 5 bases from J, leaving 15 bases between. The DNA of the CDR3 is TGTGCCAGCAGCACCCGGGAGAGAGGGAATGAAAAACTGTTTTTT. Encoded protein: CASSTRERGNEKLFF.

The V gene is TRBV18, the J gene TRBJ2-6; D might be TRBD1 (5 bases). V lost 4 bases to trimming and J lost 1 base, with 5 bases between them. There are 14 residues in the CDR3. Germline V gene lookup returns CDR1 KGHSH and CDR2 LQKENI. The chain's CDR3 is CASSRTSGANVLTF. CDR3 in DNA: TGTGCCAGCTCACGGACATCTGGGGCCAACGTCCTGACTTTC.

The V call is TRBV5-1, the J call TRBJ1-1; D gene ambiguous. The CDR3 runs to 14 residues. Germline CDR1 SGHRS, CDR2 YFSETQ. V lost 0 bases and J 1 base, leaving 7 bases between the germline ends. CDR3 amino acids: CASSLGQRNTEAFF. The CDR3 DNA reads as TGCGCCAGCAGCTTGGGGCAGCGGAACACTGAAGCTTTCTTT.

The chain uses TRBV11-2 and TRBJ2-5, with no clear D. The V end was cut by 0 bases, the J end by 7 bases, with 9 bases between. This CDR3 has 13 amino acids. CDR1 SGHAT and CDR2 FQNNGV come from the germline V gene. CDR3 bases: TGTGCCAGCAGCTTAGATTTATACGGGACCCAGTACTTC. Protein sequence: CASSLDLYGTQYF.

V gene TRBV28 combines with J gene TRBJ1-4, with D tentatively TRBD1 (6 bases). This CDR3 is 13 amino acids long. V was pared by 8 bases and J by 8 bases, with 15 bases between. Germline loops: CDR1 MDHEN, CDR2 SYDVKM. CDR3 nucleotides: TGTGCCAGCTGGGGGCCTGGGGGCGAAAAACTGTTTTTT. Translating it yields CASWGPGGEKLFF. The whole variable domain, remainder taken from reference TRBV28 and TRBJ1-4, is DVKVTQSSRYLVKRTGEKVFLECVQDMDHENMFWYRQDPGLGLRLIYFSYDVKMKEKGDIPEGYSVSREKKERFSLILESASTNQTSMYLCASWGPGGEKLFFGSGTQLSVL.

CDR3: CASSEMGTPRSSYEQYF. CDR3 coding DNA: TGTGCCAGCAGTGAAATGGGGACACCGAGGAGCTCCTACGAGCAGTACTTC. V is TRBV6-1 and J is TRBJ2-7, with a weak D call TRBD1 (6 bases). V lost 2 bases, J lost 0 bases, and 17 bases lay in between. Germline assignment: CDR1 MNHNS and CDR2 SASEGT. CDR3 length: 17 residues.

The V call is TRBV6-5, the J call TRBJ1-2; 11 bases are shared with TRBD1. Germline-derived CDR1 and CDR2 are MNHEY and SVGAGI. The junction had 5 bases not matched to a gene; V was cut back by 6 bases and J by 2 bases. The CDR3 spans 15 residues. The CDR3 sequence: CASRSGDRGNYGYTF. The CDR3 DNA is TGTGCCAGCAGAAGCGGGGACAGGGGGAACTATGGCTACACCTTC.

The rearrangement links TRBV28 to TRBJ1-5; tentative D call: TRBD1 (6 bases). V was cut by 6 bases and J by 5 bases, with 8 bases left in between. The V gene's germline CDR1 is MDHEN and CDR2 SYDVKM. The length of the CDR3 is 12 residues. This chain's CDR3 is CASRTGYQPQHF. The CDR3, as DNA: TGTGCCAGCAGGACAGGTTATCAGCCCCAGCATTTT.

This sequence joins TRBV7-2 and TRBJ1-3; a possible D gene is TRBD1 (5 bases). V was pared by 5 bases and J by 4 bases, with 15 bases between. Germline V CDR1 and CDR2: SGHTA, FQGNSA. CDR3 length: 15 residues. This CDR3 reads CASSARVVGGNTIYF. The CDR3 DNA is TGTGCCAGCAGCGCCAGGGTGGTTGGAGGAAACACCATATATTTT.

The genes are TRBV5-6 and TRBJ2-2; 11 nucleotides agree with TRBD2. This CDR3 region has 17 residues. Germline trimming cut 0 bases from V and 2 bases from J; bases unmatched to any gene: 3. CDR1 and CDR2 (germline): SGHDT, YYEEEE. CDR3: CASSLVTSGGNTGELFF. In DNA, the CDR3 is TGTGCCAGCAGCTTGGTCACTAGCGGGGGAAACACCGGGGAGCTGTTTTTT.